Included here is one T cell receptor (beta chain) sequence, with context. The antigen is unknown. In the authors' workflow: Quality scores were absent from the junction-only immunoSEQ sequences, so filtering differed. Sequenced by immunoSEQ multiplex PCR; TCRdb stores in-frame clones only, minus some. V and J calls plus clone size are reproduced from that table; the DNA served to infer D and trimming. The table includes about 1.5 million clones, 95% to 99% detected once. The data originate from a study of shared clonotypes between healthy human individuals. Overall study: A few men and two women, aged 18 to 49, were donors. Points from the study as a whole: Four donors had roughly 5% of their naive CD4 clonotypes in common.

CDR1 and CDR2 (germline): LGHNA, YSLEER. The CDR3 has 14 amino acids. V lost 0 bases to trimming and J lost 12 bases; unmatched junction nucleotides: 8. CD4+ cells underwent separation, giving CD45RA+ naive and CD45RA-negative memory subsets. V usage is TRBV4-3 and J usage is TRBJ2-1, with 7 bases identical to TRBD2. The sample consisted of naive CD4+ T cells sorted from blood. The subset is: CD45RA+ positively selected. The receptor was isolated from a man aged 25-45 years in good health. CDR3 in DNA: TGCGCCAGCAGCCAAGAAGTTTGGCGGGAGTGGCAGTTCTTC. Encoded protein: CASSQEVWREWQFF.